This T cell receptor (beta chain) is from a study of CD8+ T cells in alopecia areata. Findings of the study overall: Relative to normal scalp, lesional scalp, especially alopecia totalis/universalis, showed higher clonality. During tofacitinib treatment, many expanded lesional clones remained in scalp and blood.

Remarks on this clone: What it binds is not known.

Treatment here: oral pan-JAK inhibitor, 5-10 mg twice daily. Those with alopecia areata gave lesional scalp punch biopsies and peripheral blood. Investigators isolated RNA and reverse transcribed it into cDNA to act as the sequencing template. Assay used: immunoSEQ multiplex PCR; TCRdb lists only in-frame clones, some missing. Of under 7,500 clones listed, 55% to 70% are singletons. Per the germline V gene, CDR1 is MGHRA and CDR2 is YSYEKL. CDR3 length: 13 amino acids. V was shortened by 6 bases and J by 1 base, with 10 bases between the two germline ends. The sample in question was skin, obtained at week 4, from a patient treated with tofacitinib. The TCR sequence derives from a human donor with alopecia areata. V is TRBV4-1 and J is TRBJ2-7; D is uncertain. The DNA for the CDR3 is TGCGCCAGCAGTGACACAACTTCCTACGAGCAGTACTTC. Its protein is CASSDTTSYEQYF.